These 6 T cell receptor beta chains were all obtained from the same sample, sequenced in a study of identical twins. TCRdb fed the 5' RACE reads into MiXCR, producing one record per CDR3 protein. The sample has fewer than 900,000 distinct CDR3 sequences, 21% seen once; the top ten hold about 4.5%. The data were also submitted as part of a second study, on T cells expressing NK-cell markers.

The source material was PBMCs. The source of these receptors is a young woman in good health.

Only a few counts were recorded for this clonotype. The DNA of the CDR3 is TGTGCCAGCAGTCGTAACGTGGGACTATCCAATGAGCAGTTCTTC. It codes for CASSRNVGLSNEQFF. The rearrangement uses TRBV6-1 and TRBJ2-1, with TRBD2 matching 7 bases. The CDR3 is 15 amino acids. J gave up 6 bases and V 5 bases, and 10 bases lay outside the gene matches. The germline V gene encodes CDR1 MNHNS and CDR2 SASEGT.

The V gene is TRBV20-1, the J gene TRBJ2-3, with D unclear. V was cut by 1 base and J by 0 bases, with 8 bases left in between. CDR1 is DFQATT and CDR2 is SNEGSKA in the germline V gene (reference sequence). The CDR3 length is 14 residues. CDR3 loop: CSARAQGSTDTQYF. For the CDR3, the DNA is TGCAGTGCTAGAGCTCAAGGGAGCACAGATACGCAGTATTTT.

The rearrangement links TRBV5-8 to TRBJ1-2; D is unresolved. Germline values: CDR1 SGHTS, CDR2 YDEGEE. The CDR3 consists of 14 residues. The V gene lost 0 bases and the J gene lost 4 bases, with 10 bases spanning the gap. The CDR3 here is CASSLEADFYGYTF. The CDR3 DNA reads as TGTGCCAGCAGCTTGGAAGCGGATTTCTATGGCTACACCTTC.

The V call is TRBV14, the J call TRBJ2-7, with D tentatively TRBD1 or TRBD2 (5 bases each). The CDR3 runs to 14 residues. V was cut by 4 bases and J by 2 bases, with 12 bases left in between. Germline loops: CDR1 SGHDN, CDR2 FVKESK. The CDR3 loop is CASSRGADPYEQYF. In DNA form, the CDR3 reads TGTGCCAGCAGCCGAGGGGCGGACCCCTACGAGCAGTACTTC. Filled out from reference TRBV14 and TRBJ2-7, the complete variable domain reads EAGVTQFPSHSVIEKGQTVTLRCDPISGHDNLYWYRRVMGKEIKFLLHFVKESKQDESGMPNNRFLAERTGGTYSTLKVQPAELEDSGVYFCASSRGADPYEQYFGPGTRLTVT.

J is TRBJ2-7 and V is TRBV4-3; D is unresolved. Trimming removed 0 bases from V and 3 bases from J, with 9 bases in between. Per germline, CDR1 LGHNA and CDR2 YSLEER. The CDR3 is 14 amino acids. CDR3 in DNA: TGCGCCAGCAGCCAAGACGTCTCCTACTACGAGCAGTACTTC. It is translated as CASSQDVSYYEQYF.

This clonotype was counted many times. This chain joins TRBV15 and TRBJ2-7; 9 nucleotides match TRBD2. With V trimmed by 4 bases and J by 7 bases, 11 bases remained unmatched. Germline CDR1 is LNHNV and CDR2 is YYDKDF (reference sequence). The CDR3 runs 15 residues. This chain's CDR3 is CATSTEGLARSEQYF. CDR3 nucleotide sequence: TGTGCCACCAGCACAGAGGGACTAGCACGCTCAGAGCAGTACTTC.